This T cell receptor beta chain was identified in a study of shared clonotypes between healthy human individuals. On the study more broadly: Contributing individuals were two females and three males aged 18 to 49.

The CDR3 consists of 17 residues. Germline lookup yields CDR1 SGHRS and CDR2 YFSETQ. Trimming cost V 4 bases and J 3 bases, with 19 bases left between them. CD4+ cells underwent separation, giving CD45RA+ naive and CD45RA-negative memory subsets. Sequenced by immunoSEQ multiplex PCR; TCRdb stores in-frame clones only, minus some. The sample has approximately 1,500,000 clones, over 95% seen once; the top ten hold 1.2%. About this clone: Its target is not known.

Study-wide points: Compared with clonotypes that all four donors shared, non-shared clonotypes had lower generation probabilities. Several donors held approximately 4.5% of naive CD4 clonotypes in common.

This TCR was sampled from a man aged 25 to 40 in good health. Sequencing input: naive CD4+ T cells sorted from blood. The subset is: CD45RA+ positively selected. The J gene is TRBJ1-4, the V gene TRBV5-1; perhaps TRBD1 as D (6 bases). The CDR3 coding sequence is TGCGCCAGCAGCCAATATCAAGCGGGACACCCTAATGAAAAACTGTTTTTT. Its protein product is CASSQYQAGHPNEKLFF.